Presented here are 20 T cell receptor beta chains from one specimen sequenced in a study of cytomegalovirus exposure and HLA in healthy donors. The PCR ran on 60 Vbeta and 13 Jbeta primers. The method was immunoSEQ multiplex PCR; TCRdb's version includes in-frame clones alone and lacks a portion of them. This sample carries 300,000 or so clones, around four fifths of them seen once, and the ten largest clones take roughly 2%. The sequenced material came from PBMCs. The receptors come from a woman between 35 and 50 years old in good health and CMV-seropositive.

This clone has a single count. The rearrangement joins TRBV30 to TRBJ2-1; no definite D call. V was cut by 3 bases and J by 9 bases, with 18 bases left in between. The V gene's germline CDR1 is GTSNPN and CDR2 SVGIG (reference sequence). The CDR3 sequence is 14 residues long. The CDR3 here is CAWSPRLWIGEQFF. The DNA for the CDR3 is TGTGCCTGGAGCCCCCGACTCTGGATAGGTGAGCAGTTCTTC.

The chain couples TRBV18 to TRBJ2-7; possible D gene TRBD1, 6 bases. The germline V gene has CDR1 KGHSH and CDR2 LQKENI. The ends were cut back, 2 bases at V and 1 base at J, with 9 bases in the middle. CDR3 length equals 14 residues. The CDR3 sequence is CASSPDRHSYEQYF. The CDR3 region has the DNA TGTGCCAGCTCACCAGACAGGCATTCCTACGAGCAGTACTTC.

The chain is built from TRBV27 and TRBJ2-3; D is perhaps TRBD1 (5 bases). Per the germline V gene, CDR1 is MNHEY and CDR2 is SMNVEV (reference sequence). This CDR3 comprises 15 residues. The V and J ends lost 6 bases and 2 bases respectively, with 15 bases between them. CDR3 nucleotide sequence: TGTGCCAGCAGGGCTTGGGGCGGTAACACAGATACGCAGTATTTT. Protein sequence: CASRAWGGNTDTQYF.

This chain connects TRBV7-9 to TRBJ2-2; D is possibly TRBD1 (6 bases). V shed 0 bases and J shed 4 bases, with 12 bases lying between them. CDR1 SEHNR and CDR2 FQNEAQ come from the germline V gene (reference sequence). CDR3 length equals 16 residues. The CDR3 reads CASSLATGSGTGELFF. CDR3 sequence (DNA): TGTGCCAGCAGCTTAGCAACAGGGAGCGGCACCGGGGAGCTGTTTTTT.

This sequence joins TRBV10-3 and TRBJ2-2; 8 bases map to TRBD1. Germline assignment: CDR1 ENHRY and CDR2 SYGVKD. The CDR3 is made up of 16 amino acids. V was clipped by 2 bases and J by 6 bases; unmatched bases: 8. CDR3: CAISEGRTGTAGELFF. The DNA of the CDR3 is TGTGCCATCAGTGAGGGTAGGACAGGGACCGCCGGGGAGCTGTTTTTT.

This chain joins TRBV6-4 and TRBJ2-2; 8 bases line up with TRBD1. Germline values: CDR1 MRHNA, CDR2 SNTAGT. The length of the CDR3 is 16 residues. The V segment lost 0 bases and the J segment 2 bases; nucleotides outside the gene matches: 2. CDR3 nucleotides: TGTGCCAGCAGTGACTCCCCAGGGGGCAACACCGGGGAGCTGTTTTTT. Translated: CASSDSPGGNTGELFF.

J is TRBJ1-2 and V is TRBV19; D unclear. V lost 4 bases and J 4 bases, leaving 10 bases between the germline ends. Germline CDR1 and CDR2: LNHDA and SQIVND (reference sequence). The CDR3 spans 13 residues. This CDR3 reads CASSTGLSYGYTF. For the CDR3, the DNA is TGTGCCAGTAGTACTGGACTGAGCTATGGCTACACCTTC.

The chain is built from TRBV7-9 and TRBJ1-1; TRBD1 matches 7 bases. CDR1 is SEHNR and CDR2 is FQNEAQ in the germline V gene (reference sequence). There are 14 residues in the CDR3. Trimming took 1 base from V and 1 from J; bases not matched to a gene: 0. The CDR3 DNA reads as TGTGCCAGCAGCTTAGGGACAGGGAACACTGAAGCTTTCTTT. Translated: CASSLGTGNTEAFF.

In the case of this clone: One end of the junction varies from germline; a read error may be responsible. V gene TRBV4-1 combines with J gene TRBJ2-4, with D tentatively TRBD2 (6 bases). The germline V gene has CDR1 MGHRA and CDR2 YSYEKL. The CDR3 is made up of 16 amino acids. The CDR3 nucleotides are TGCGCCAGCAGCCAAGATTCATCGGGAGCCAAAAACAGTCAGTACTTC. It encodes CASSQDSSGAKNSQYF.

The gene calls are TRBV9 and TRBJ2-2, with TRBD2 identical over 8 bases. This CDR3 is built from 15 residues. V trimming: 3 bases; J trimming: 5 bases; junction bases outside the gene matches: 6. Germline V gene data show CDR1 as SGDLS and CDR2 as YYNGEE. CDR3 protein: CASSAGTRLTGELFF. In DNA form, the CDR3 reads TGTGCCAGCAGCGCCGGGACTAGATTAACCGGGGAGCTGTTTTTT.

The chain is built from TRBV6-4 and TRBJ2-1; 7 bases agree with TRBD2. CDR3 size: 12 residues. V lost 6 bases and J lost 6; bases outside the gene matches: 2. Looked up from germline, CDR1 is MRHNA and CDR2 is SNTAGT. This CDR3 reads CASSTGGNEQFF. CDR3 coding DNA: TGTGCCAGCAGCACGGGGGGCAATGAGCAGTTCTTC.

The J gene is TRBJ2-7, the V gene TRBV4-3; 7 bases line up with TRBD2. The ends lost 0 bases at V and 5 bases at J; junction bases unmatched: 22. The CDR3 covers 20 residues. Germline V lookup: CDR1 LGHNA, CDR2 YSLEER. CDR3 sequence: CASSQDWGGGGRATANEQYF. The CDR3 nucleotides are TGCGCCAGCAGCCAAGATTGGGGGGGAGGTGGGAGGGCCACGGCTAACGAGCAGTACTTC.

CDR3 region: CASRETAGQGVLGYTF. The CDR3, as DNA: TGTGCCAGCAGAGAGACAGCGGGACAGGGCGTACTAGGCTACACCTTC. This rearrangement joins TRBV28 to TRBJ1-2; 9 positions match TRBD1. The germline V gene encodes CDR1 MDHEN and CDR2 SYDVKM. J lost 8 bases, V lost 6 bases, and 16 bases had no gene match. The CDR3 length is 16 residues.

The chain combines TRBV11-3 with TRBJ2-5; tentative D call: TRBD2 (5 bases). Germline CDR1 reads SGHNT; CDR2 reads YENEEA. The CDR3 sequence is 16 residues long. The V and J ends lost 5 bases and 2 bases respectively, with 18 bases between them. CDR3 in DNA: TGTGCCAGCAGCCCACGACTACGGACCCAACAAGAGACCCAGTACTTC. Translated, it gives CASSPRLRTQQETQYF.

The gene calls are TRBV7-2 and TRBJ2-7; 9 nucleotides line up with TRBD2. CDR3 length equals 16 residues. Germline-derived CDR1 and CDR2 are SGHTA and FQGNSA. Trimming at V came to 5 bases and at J to 4 bases, leaving 12 bases not matched to a gene. DNA of the CDR3: TGTGCCAGCAGCGGTACGGCGGGAGGGTCTTATTACGAGCAGTACTTC. The encoded protein is CASSGTAGGSYYEQYF.

The J gene is TRBJ1-5, the V gene TRBV28; D is perhaps TRBD1 (6 bases). Trimming removed 6 bases at V and 7 bases at J, with 13 bases between. Germline assignment: CDR1 MDHEN and CDR2 SYDVKM. The CDR3 covers 13 residues. CDR3 sequence reads: CASSRNRVQPQHF. The CDR3 nucleotides read TGTGCCAGCAGCCGTAACAGGGTACAGCCCCAGCATTTT.

The V and J genes are TRBV13 and TRBJ2-7; 9 positions match TRBD2. CDR3 length equals 16 residues. Germline V gene data show CDR1 as PRHDT and CDR2 as FYEKMQ (reference sequence). J was trimmed by 3 bases and V by 1 base; bases with no gene match: 7. The chain's CDR3 is CASSLAASGIVYEQYF. The CDR3 DNA follows: TGTGCCAGCAGCTTAGCTGCTAGCGGGATCGTCTACGAGCAGTACTTC.

This chain uses TRBV7-8 with TRBJ1-4; D call uncertain. Looked up from germline, CDR1 is SGHVS and CDR2 is FQNEAQ. The CDR3 totals 13 residues. V shed 5 bases and J shed 5 bases, with 9 bases lying between them. CDR3 nucleotide sequence: TGTGCCAGCAGCATAAGCAAAAATGAAAAACTGTTTTTT. Its translation: CASSISKNEKLFF.

The CDR3 spells CASRKTQGAYDQPQHF. The CDR3 DNA reads TGTGCCAGCAGGAAAACACAGGGGGCTTATGATCAGCCCCAGCATTTT. The gene calls are TRBV21-1 and TRBJ1-5; the tabulated D call, TRBD1, remains unverified against the DNA. TRBV21-1 is recorded as a pseudogene. The CDR3 runs 16 residues.

The rearrangement links TRBV4-2 to TRBJ2-4, with D uncertain. The CDR3 consists of 16 residues. Trimming pared 2 bases from V and 0 bases from J, leaving 11 bases between. The V gene's germline CDR1 is LGHNA and CDR2 YNFKEQ. This chain's CDR3 is CASSQQTNGAKNIQYF. Written as DNA, the CDR3 is TGTGCCAGCAGCCAACAAACTAACGGAGCCAAAAACATTCAGTACTTC.